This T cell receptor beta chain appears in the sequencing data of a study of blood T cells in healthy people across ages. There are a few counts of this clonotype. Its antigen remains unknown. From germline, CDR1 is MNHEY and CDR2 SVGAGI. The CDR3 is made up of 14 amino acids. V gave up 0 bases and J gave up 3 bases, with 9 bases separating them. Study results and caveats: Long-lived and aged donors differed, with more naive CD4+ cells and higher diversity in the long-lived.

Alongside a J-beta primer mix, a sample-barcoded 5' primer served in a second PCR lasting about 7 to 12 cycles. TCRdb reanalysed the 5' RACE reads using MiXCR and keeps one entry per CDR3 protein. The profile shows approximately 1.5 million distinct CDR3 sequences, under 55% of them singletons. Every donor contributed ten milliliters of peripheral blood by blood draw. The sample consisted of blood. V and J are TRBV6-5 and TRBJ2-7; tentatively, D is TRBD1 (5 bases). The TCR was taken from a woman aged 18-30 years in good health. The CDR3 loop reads CASSYSQGLYEQYF. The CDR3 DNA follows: TGTGCCAGCAGTTACTCCCAGGGCCTCTACGAGCAGTACTTC.